A selection of T cell receptor beta chains follows, all from one sample in a study of blood T cell repertoires in COVID-19. Data came from immunoSEQ multiplex PCR; TCRdb stores just in-frame clones and leaves some out. Of 350,000 to 450,000 clones in the sample, approximately 87% are singletons; the top ten hold roughly 2%. The specimen was PBMCs or T cells enriched from blood (not recorded which). These receptors all stem from a man aged 40-49 years in a cohort exposed to, infected with or recovered from COVID-19 (not recorded which). Both conserved end residues are part of each CDR3.

>TRBV2
CASGGVRTGNTIYF
>TRBV7-9
CASSSGQGLQPQHF
>TRBV18
CASSPLNRNYGYTF
>TRBV29-1
CSVAGGQGNNYGYTF
>TRBV27
CASSALAPDTQYF
>TRBV2
CASRGQGNNQPQHF
>TRBV4-2
CASSPRGTDLYGYTF
>TRBV19
CASSRLAIAGELFF
>TRBV3-1/TRBV3-2
CASSRQGENTEAFF
>TRBV4-1
CASSQRLAGLNEQFF
>TRBV10-2
CASSESYRRAFF
>TRBV5-1
CASSRQVAIYEQYF
>TRBV19
CASSMGRTSGILYEQYF
>TRBV3-1/TRBV3-2
CASSQARNTEAFF
>TRBV2
CASSGSQGRNQPQHF
>TRBV6-2/TRBV6-3
CASSYMADWEQYF
>TRBV5-6
CASSLAGAGGYNEQFF
>TRBV2
CASTSGGYQETQYF
>TRBV10-3
CAIWSRSHNEQFF
>TRBV28
CASSSGGSTDTQYF
>TRBV10-3
CATRQGPENQPQHF
>TRBV28
CASRGDSLNQPQHF
>TRBV18
CASSPRTGTGNTIYF
>TRBV3-1/TRBV3-2
CASSQDGREPYSEQYF
>TRBV27
CASSLSGGTGYEQYF
>TRBV2
CASSGLRGGIGQGLDQPQHF
>TRBV11-3
CASGDRITDTQYF
>TRBV3-1/TRBV3-2
CASTQDTGLGTQYF
>TRBV12-5
CASGFSPGQGNSPLHF
>TRBV5-5
CASSKFATNEKLFF
>TRBV6-5
CASRTTDGEKLFF
>TRBV18
CASSPRSGTGVDTQYF
>TRBV6-5
CASSYSGSITGNTIYF
>TRBV19
CATQTSGRYNEQFF
>TRBV6-2/TRBV6-3
CASSPLLGLAGADTQYF
>TRBV10-3
CAISEAGQGAQPQHF
>TRBV27
CASGREGQFF
>TRBV28
CASSSWTSGTYEQYF
>TRBV7-9
CASSLSGGGNQETQYF
>TRBV6-6
CASSIPQGAGYGYTF
>TRBV7-9
CASTVAGGTNEQFF
>TRBV18
CASSPFGNRGTMNTEAFF
>TRBV11-2
CASSLVGVAGFNTEAFF
>TRBV20-1
CSASALLGPGNSPLHF
>TRBV19
CASSTRLAGTYEQYF
>TRBV30
CAWSVSGGTDTQYF
>TRBV7-9
CASRGQGNQPQHF
>TRBV21-1
CASSRKLAGGAGTGELFF
>TRBV10-3
CAIKQGEDTQYF
>TRBV11-3
CASSLGQGSYNEQFF
>TRBV6-2/TRBV6-3
CASSVTGGADTQYF
>TRBV12-3/TRBV12-4
CASHRGRGYGYTF
>TRBV19
CASSRGQGANNEQFF